This TCR beta chain came from a study of blood T cell repertoires in COVID-19. Per germline, CDR1 SQVTM and CDR2 ANQGSEA. V was cut by 7 bases and J by 4 bases, with 11 bases left in between. There are 12 residues in the CDR3. In terms of age and location, participants ranged from roughly 18 to 100 years and lived in about two dozen US areas. This clone was seen at least ten times. Using immunoSEQ multiplex PCR, the repertoire was profiled, and TCRdb retains in-frame clones only, with some absent. The profile shows 190,000 or so clones, 80% to 90% of them singletons. The receptor comes from a young woman who had recovered from COVID-19. Material for sequencing was PBMCs or T cells enriched from blood (not recorded which). This chain joins TRBV29-1 and TRBJ2-1; no definite D call. The CDR3, as DNA: TGCAGCGCCCAAGGAGAGTACAATGAGCAGTTCTTC. Its protein product is CSAQGEYNEQFF.